One and the same sample provided the 4 T cell receptor beta chains below, sequenced in a study of T cells after posttransplantation cyclophosphamide. Assay used: immunoSEQ multiplex PCR; TCRdb lists only in-frame clones, some missing. Among around 3,400 clones listed, about 80% were seen once. The sample was memory CD8+ T cells sorted from blood. These receptors all stem from a woman in her fifties or sixties in good health, CMV-negative, and a related stem cell transplant donor.

This clone appeared once. One junction end disagrees with the germline gene, perhaps due to a read error. The chain uses TRBV6-1 and TRBJ1-1; D not certain. CDR1 and CDR2 from the germline V gene are MNHNS and SASEGT. CDR3 length equals 15 residues. CDR3 DNA sequence: TGTGCCGGCAGTGAGCGCTTTAACCCCTCCCTAGTAGCTTTCTTT. Encoded protein: CAGSERFNPSLVAFF.

This clone appeared a few times. The CDR3 nucleotides read TGTGCCAGCAGCGGGACAGGGTCGGGGGATCAGCCCCAGCATTTT. This gives the protein CASSGTGSGDQPQHF. The V and J genes are TRBV7-4 and TRBJ1-5, with 9 bases that match TRBD1. The CDR3 is 15 residues long. From germline, CDR1 is SGHVT and CDR2 SQSDAQ. V lost 5 bases and J lost 5; bases outside the gene matches: 7.

This clone occurred a few times. The rearrangement joins TRBV19 to TRBJ2-3; TRBD2 agrees at 12 bases. CDR3 size: 15 residues. With 8 bases clipped from V and 6 bases from J, the junction kept 9 bases outside the gene matches. The germline gives CDR1 LNHDA, CDR2 SQIVND (reference sequence). CDR3 DNA sequence: TGTGCCAGTTCTGCGACTAGCGGGAGTATGGATACGCAGTATTTT. This sequence encodes CASSATSGSMDTQYF.

The V call is TRBV5-6, the J call TRBJ1-6, with D possibly matching TRBD1 (6 bases). Germline CDR1 and CDR2: SGHDT and YYEEEE. V was cut by 5 bases and J by 6 bases, with 12 bases left in between. The CDR3 sequence is 14 residues long. In DNA, the CDR3 is TGTGCCAGCAGTTCAGGACAGCCTAATTCACCCCTCCACTTT. Amino acid sequence: CASSSGQPNSPLHF.